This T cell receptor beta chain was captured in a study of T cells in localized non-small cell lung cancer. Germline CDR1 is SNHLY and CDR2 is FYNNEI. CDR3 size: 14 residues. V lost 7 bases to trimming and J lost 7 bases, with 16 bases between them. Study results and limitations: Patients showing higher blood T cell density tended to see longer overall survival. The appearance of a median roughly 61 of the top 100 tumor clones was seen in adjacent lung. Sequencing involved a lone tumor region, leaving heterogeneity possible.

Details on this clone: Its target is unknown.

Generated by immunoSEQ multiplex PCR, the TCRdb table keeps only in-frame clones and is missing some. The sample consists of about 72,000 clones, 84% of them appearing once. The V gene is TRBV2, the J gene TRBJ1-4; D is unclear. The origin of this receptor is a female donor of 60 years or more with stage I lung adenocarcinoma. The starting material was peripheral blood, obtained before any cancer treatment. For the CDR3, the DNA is TGTGCCAGCACGACCTCGGGGTTGCGTGAAAAACTGTTTTTT. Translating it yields CASTTSGLREKLFF. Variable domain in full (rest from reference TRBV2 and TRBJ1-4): EPEVTQTPSHQVTQMGQEVILRCVPISNHLYFYWYRQILGQKVEFLVSFYNNEISEKSEIFDDQFSVERPDGSNFTLKIRSTKLEDSAMYFCASTTSGLREKLFFGSGTQLSVL.